This TCR beta chain was sequenced during a study of molecular identifiers for immune sequencing clone quantification. Libraries of bulk TCR were made by previously described methods (with listed TCR primers). In TCRdb, the PCR reads were re-called with MiXCR into one record per CDR3 protein. Of over 600,000 distinct CDR3 sequences detected, about 20% appear once; the ten largest clones hold 0.85%. A CD8+CD4-CCR7+CD45RA+ phenotype served as the sorting definition for naive CD8 T cells. This clonotype has a count of ten or more. This CDR3 is 15 amino acids long. V was clipped by 6 bases and J by 4 bases, with 17 bases between them. Per the germline V gene, CDR1 is SGHVS and CDR2 is FNYEAQ.

The genes are TRBV7-6 and TRBJ2-3; D gene unclear. Sequenced material: naive CD8+ T cells from blood, with Jurkat cell RNA spiked in. As for subset: FACS-sorted CD8+CD4-CCR7+CD45RA+ naive T cells. The TCR sequence derives from a human donor in good health. Some libraries in this study had Jurkat cell RNA spiked in. CDR3 region: CASSYNGRAADTQYF. CDR3 in DNA: TGTGCCAGCAGTTATAACGGACGGGCGGCAGATACGCAGTATTTT.